This entry is about one T cell receptor beta chain. Its antigen remains unidentified. The data were obtained in a study of vaccination and CD4 T cells after COVID-19. Study in general: Two-dose vaccination with either BNT162b2 or mRNA-1273 was given to participants. Points from the study as a whole: Median counts of SARS-CoV-2-reactive clonotypes increased from approximately 21 to 40; this difference was not significant.

The germline V gene has CDR1 MGHDK and CDR2 SYGVNS. This CDR3 is built from 14 residues. The junction had 5 bases not matched to a gene; V was cut back by 5 bases and J by 3 bases. Cultured CD4+ T-cell DNA underwent Oncomine TCR Beta short-read sequencing. A single record per CDR3 protein comes from TCRdb applying MiXCR to the PCR reads. The sample shows around 21,000 distinct CDR3 sequences, roughly three fifths of them seen only once. Regarding treatment: approximately nine-day PBMC culture with coronavirus spike peptide pools or control peptides (ViraFEST assay). Antigen-specific T cell expansion with peptide pools preceded TCR sequencing in the ViraFEST approach. The authors cultured fewer than 2.5 million PBMCs per well with roughly 10 IU/ml IL-2 and about 9.9 ug/ml peptide pools.

This clonotype originated in a human donor who had recovered from COVID-19. The J gene is TRBJ2-5, the V gene TRBV25-1, with 8 bases identical to TRBD1. Specimen: CD4+ T cells from blood, cultured in vitro. DNA of the CDR3: TGTGCCAGCAGTCCGTTGGACAGGGAAGAGACCCAGTACTTC. It specifies CASSPLDREETQYF.